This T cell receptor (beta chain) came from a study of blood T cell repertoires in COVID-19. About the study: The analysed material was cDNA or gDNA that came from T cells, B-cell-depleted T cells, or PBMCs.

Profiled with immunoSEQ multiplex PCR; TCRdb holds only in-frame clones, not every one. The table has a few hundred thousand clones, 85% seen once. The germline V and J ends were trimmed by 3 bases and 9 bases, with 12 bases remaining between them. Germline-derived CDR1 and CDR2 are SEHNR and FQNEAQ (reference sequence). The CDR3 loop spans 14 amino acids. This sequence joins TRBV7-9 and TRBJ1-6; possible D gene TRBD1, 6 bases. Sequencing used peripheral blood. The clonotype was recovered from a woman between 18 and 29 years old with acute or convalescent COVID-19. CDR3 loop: CASSLTGGSSPLHF. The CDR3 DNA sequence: TGTGCCAGCAGCTTGACAGGAGGAAGTTCACCCCTCCACTTT.